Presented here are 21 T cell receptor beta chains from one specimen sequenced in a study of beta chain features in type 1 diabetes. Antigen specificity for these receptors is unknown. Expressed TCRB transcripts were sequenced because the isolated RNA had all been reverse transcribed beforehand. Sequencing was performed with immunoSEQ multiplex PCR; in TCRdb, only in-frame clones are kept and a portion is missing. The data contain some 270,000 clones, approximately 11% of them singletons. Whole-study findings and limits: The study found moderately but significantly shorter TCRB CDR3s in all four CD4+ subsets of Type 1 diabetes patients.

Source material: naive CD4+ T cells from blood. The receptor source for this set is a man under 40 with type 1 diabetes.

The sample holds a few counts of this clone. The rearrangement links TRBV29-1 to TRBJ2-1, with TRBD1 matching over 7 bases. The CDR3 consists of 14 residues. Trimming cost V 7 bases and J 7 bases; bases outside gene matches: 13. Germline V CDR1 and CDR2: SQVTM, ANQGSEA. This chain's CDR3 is CSGLTRGWKNEQFF. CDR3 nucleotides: TGCAGCGGGCTCACCAGGGGGTGGAAGAATGAGCAGTTCTTC.

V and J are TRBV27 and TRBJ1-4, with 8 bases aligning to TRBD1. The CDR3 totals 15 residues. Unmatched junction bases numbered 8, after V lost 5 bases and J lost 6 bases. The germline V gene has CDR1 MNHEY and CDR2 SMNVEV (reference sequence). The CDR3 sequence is CASSHRQGTHEKLFF. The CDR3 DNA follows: TGTGCCAGCAGTCATAGACAGGGGACCCATGAAAAACTGTTTTTT.

The chain's CDR3 is CASRKPGYGYEQYF. CDR3 DNA sequence: TGTGCCAGCAGGAAACCAGGGTACGGGTACGAGCAGTACTTC. J is TRBJ2-7 and V is TRBV28; maybe TRBD1 (5 bases). This CDR3 has 14 residues. Germline CDR1 is MDHEN and CDR2 is SYDVKM. The V end was cut by 6 bases, the J end by 4 bases, with 16 bases between.

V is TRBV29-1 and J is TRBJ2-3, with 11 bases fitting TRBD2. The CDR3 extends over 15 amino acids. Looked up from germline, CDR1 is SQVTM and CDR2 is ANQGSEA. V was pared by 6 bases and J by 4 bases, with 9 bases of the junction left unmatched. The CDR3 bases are TGCAGCGTCAACCGTAGCGGGGGGGCCGCAGATACGCAGTATTTT. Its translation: CSVNRSGGAADTQYF.

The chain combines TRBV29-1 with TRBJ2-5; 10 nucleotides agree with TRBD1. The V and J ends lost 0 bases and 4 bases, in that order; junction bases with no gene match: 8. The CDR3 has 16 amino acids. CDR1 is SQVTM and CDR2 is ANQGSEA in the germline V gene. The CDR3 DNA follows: TGCAGCGTTGAAGATCGCAGGACAGGGGGGCGAGAGACCCAGTACTTC. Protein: CSVEDRRTGGRETQYF.

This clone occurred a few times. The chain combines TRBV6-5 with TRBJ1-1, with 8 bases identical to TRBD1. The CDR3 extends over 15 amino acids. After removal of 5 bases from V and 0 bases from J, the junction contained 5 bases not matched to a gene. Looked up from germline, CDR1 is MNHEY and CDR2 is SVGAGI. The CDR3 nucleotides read TGTGCCAGCAGTCGACAGGGGAGTATGAACACTGAAGCTTTCTTT. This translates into CASSRQGSMNTEAFF.

CDR3 protein: CASSERTVNSPLHF. In DNA form, the CDR3 reads TGTGCCAGCAGCGAACGGACAGTCAATTCACCCCTCCACTTT. This rearrangement joins TRBV7-2 to TRBJ1-6, with D maybe TRBD1 (6 bases). Per germline, CDR1 SGHTA and CDR2 FQGNSA. V was shortened by 5 bases and J by 7 bases, with 12 bases between the two germline ends. CDR3 length: 14 amino acids.

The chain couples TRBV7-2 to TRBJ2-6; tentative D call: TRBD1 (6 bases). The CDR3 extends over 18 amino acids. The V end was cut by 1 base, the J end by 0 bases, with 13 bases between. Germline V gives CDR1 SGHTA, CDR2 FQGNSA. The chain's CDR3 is CASSLVVTGLSGANVLTF. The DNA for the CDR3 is TGTGCCAGCAGCTTAGTTGTGACAGGACTCTCTGGGGCCAACGTCCTGACTTTC.

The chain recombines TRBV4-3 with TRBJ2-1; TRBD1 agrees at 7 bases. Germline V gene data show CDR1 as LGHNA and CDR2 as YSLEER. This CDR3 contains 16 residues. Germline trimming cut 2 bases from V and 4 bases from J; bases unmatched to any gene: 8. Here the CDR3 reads CASSQSVGTEYNEQFF. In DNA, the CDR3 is TGCGCCAGCAGCCAAAGTGTGGGGACAGAGTACAATGAGCAGTTCTTC.

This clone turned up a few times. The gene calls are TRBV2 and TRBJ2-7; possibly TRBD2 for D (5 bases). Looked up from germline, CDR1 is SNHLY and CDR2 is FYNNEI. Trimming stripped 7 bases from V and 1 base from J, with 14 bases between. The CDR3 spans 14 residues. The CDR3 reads CASISREISYEQYF. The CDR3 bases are TGTGCCAGCATATCGAGGGAGATTTCCTACGAGCAGTACTTC.

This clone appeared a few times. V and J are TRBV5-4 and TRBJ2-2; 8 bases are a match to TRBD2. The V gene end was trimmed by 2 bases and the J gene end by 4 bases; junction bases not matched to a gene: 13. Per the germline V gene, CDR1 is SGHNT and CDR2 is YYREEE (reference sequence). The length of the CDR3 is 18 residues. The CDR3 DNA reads TGTGCCAGCAGCTTAGGCCCCCAAGCGGGAGCTCTCACCGGGGAGCTGTTTTTT. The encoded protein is CASSLGPQAGALTGELFF.

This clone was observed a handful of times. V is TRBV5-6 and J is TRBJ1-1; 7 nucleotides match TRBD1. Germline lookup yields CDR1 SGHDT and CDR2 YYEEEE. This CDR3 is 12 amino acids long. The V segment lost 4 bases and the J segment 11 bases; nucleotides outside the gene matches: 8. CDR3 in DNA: TGTGCCAGCAGCCTACAGGGGCGAGGGGCTTTCTTT. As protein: CASSLQGRGAFF. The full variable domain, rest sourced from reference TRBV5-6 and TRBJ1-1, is DAGVTQSPTHLIKTRGQQVTLRCSPKSGHDTVSWYQQALGQGPQFIFQYYEEEERQRGNFPDRFSGHQFPNYSSELNVNALLLGDSALYLCASSLQGRGAFFGQGTRLTVV.

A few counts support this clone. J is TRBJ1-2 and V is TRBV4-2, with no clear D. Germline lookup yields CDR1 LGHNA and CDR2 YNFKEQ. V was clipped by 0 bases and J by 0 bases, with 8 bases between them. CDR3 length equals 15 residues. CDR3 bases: TGTGCCAGCAGCCAAGATCTTCCAGCTAACTATGGCTACACCTTC. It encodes CASSQDLPANYGYTF.

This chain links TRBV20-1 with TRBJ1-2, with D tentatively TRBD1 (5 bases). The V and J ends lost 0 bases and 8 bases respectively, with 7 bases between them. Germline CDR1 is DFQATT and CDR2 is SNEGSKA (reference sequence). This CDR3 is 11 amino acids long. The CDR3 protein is CSARDQGGYTF. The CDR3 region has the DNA TGCAGTGCTAGAGATCAGGGAGGCTACACCTTC.

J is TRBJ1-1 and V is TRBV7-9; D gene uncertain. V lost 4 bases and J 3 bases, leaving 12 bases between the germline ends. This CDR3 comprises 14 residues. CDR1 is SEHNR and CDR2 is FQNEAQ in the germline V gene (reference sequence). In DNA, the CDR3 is TGTGCCAGCAGCTCCCCCTATTCGGACACTGAAGCTTTCTTT. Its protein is CASSSPYSDTEAFF. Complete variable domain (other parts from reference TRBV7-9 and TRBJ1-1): DTGVSQNPRHKITKRGQNVTFRCDPISEHNRLYWYRQTLGQGPEFLTYFQNEAQLEKSRLLSDRFSAERPKGSFSTLEIQRTEQGDSAMYLCASSSPYSDTEAFFGQGTRLTVV.

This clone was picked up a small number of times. Here the CDR3 reads CASSRVKGQPGLNEKLFF. Written as DNA, the CDR3 is TGCGCCAGCAGCCGGGTAAAAGGACAGCCGGGCCTTAATGAAAAACTGTTTTTT. This rearrangement joins TRBV4-1 to TRBJ1-4, with D maybe TRBD1 (6 bases). The CDR3 extends over 18 amino acids. The V end lost 4 bases, the J end lost 4 bases, and 22 bases lay between the germline ends. The germline V gene has CDR1 MGHRA and CDR2 YSYEKL.

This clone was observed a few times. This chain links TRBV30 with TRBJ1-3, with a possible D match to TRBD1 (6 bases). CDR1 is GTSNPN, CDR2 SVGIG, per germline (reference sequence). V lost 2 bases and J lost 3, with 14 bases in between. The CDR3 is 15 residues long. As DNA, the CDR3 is TGTGCCTGGAGTATTGGACAGAGTTTTGGAAACACCATATATTTT. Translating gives CAWSIGQSFGNTIYF.

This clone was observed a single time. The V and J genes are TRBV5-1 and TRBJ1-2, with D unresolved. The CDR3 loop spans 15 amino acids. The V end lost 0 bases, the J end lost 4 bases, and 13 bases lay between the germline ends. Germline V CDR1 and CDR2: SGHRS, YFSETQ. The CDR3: CASSLASAGAYGYTF. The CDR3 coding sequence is TGCGCCAGCAGCTTGGCATCGGCAGGCGCCTATGGCTACACCTTC.

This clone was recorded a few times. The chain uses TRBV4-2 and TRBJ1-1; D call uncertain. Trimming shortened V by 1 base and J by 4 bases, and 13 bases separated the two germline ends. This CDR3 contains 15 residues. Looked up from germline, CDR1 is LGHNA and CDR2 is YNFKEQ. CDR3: CASSQASGFPTEAFF. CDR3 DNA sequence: TGTGCCAGCAGCCAAGCCTCCGGGTTCCCCACTGAAGCTTTCTTT.

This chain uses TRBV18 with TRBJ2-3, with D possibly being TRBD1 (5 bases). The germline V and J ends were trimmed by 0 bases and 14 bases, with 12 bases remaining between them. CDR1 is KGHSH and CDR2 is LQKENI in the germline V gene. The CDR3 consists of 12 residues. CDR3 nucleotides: TGTGCCAGCTCACCACCGGAAGCAGGGTGGTATTTT. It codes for CASSPPEAGWYF.

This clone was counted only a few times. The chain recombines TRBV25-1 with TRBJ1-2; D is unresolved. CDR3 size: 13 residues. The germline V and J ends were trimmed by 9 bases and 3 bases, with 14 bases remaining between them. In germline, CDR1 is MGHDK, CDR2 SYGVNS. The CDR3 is CASRIHGHYGYTF. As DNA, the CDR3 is TGTGCCAGTAGGATACATGGGCACTATGGCTACACCTTC.